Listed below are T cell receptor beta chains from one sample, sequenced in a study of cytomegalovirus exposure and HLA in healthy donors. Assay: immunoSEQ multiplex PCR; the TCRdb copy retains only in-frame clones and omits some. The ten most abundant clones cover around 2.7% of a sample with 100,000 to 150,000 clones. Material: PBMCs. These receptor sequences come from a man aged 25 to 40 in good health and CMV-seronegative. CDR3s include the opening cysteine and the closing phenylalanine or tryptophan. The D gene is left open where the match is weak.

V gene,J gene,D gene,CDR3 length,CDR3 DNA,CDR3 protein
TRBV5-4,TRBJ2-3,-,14,TGTGCCAGCAGCCCCCGAGTCGGGACAGATACGCAGTATTTT,CASSPRVGTDTQYF
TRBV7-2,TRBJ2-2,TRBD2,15,TGTGCCAGCAGCCCCAGACTAGCCTACACCGGGGAGCTGTTTTTT,CASSPRLAYTGELFF
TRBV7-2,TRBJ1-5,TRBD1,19,TGTGCCAGCAGCTGGGGTTTAAGAGGCGGGACAGGGGGATATCAGCCCCAGCATTTT,CASSWGLRGGTGGYQPQHF
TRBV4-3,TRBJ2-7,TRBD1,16,TGCGCCAGCAGCCGAACGAGGACAGGGCTGACTGGCGAGCAGTACTTC,CASSRTRTGLTGEQYF
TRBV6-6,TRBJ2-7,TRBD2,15,TGTGCCAGCACAATAAGCGGGACTACCTTTGGCGAGCAGTACTTC,CASTISGTTFGEQYF
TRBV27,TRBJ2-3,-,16,TGTGCCAGCAGTTTATATCTCCCGGGGGAAGCAGATACGCAGTATTTT,CASSLYLPGEADTQYF
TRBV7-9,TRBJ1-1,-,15,TGTGCCAGCAGCTTAGTCTCAGGGATGAACACTGAAGCTTTCTTT,CASSLVSGMNTEAFF
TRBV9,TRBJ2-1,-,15,TGTGCCAGCAGCGTAGTTCAGGACACAGTCAATGAGCAGTTCTTC,CASSVVQDTVNEQFF
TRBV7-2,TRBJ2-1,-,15,TGTGCCAGCACGGGGGTTGCCGGCTCCTACAATGAGCAGTTCTTC,CASTGVAGSYNEQFF
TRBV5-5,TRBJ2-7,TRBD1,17,TGTGCCAGCAGCATCTTATGGACAGGGGCTTATTCCTACGAGCAGTACTTC,CASSILWTGAYSYEQYF
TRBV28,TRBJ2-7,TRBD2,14,TGTGCCAGCACCTATAGCGGGAGTCTCGGAGAGCAGTACTTC,CASTYSGSLGEQYF
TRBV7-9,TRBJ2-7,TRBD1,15,TGTGCCAGCAGCCTGGCCGGGACAGGGCTGTACGAGCAGTACTTC,CASSLAGTGLYEQYF
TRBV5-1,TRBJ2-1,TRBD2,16,TGCGCCAGCAGCGGGTTACTAGCGGGAGCTAAAAATGAGCAGTTCTTC,CASSGLLAGAKNEQFF
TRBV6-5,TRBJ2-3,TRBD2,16,TGTGCCAGCAGTTCTAGCGGGAGGGCCGTCACAGATACGCAGTATTTT,CASSSSGRAVTDTQYF
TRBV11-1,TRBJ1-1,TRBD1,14,TGTGCCAGCGGCGCCGACAGGGGCAGCACTGAAGCTTTCTTT,CASGADRGSTEAFF
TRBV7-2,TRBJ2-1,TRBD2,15,TGTGCCAGCAGCTCGGGACTAGCGGGGTACAATGAGCAGTTCTTC,CASSSGLAGYNEQFF
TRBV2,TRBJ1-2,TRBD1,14,TGTGCCAGCAGCGAGAGAGGGGGCGACTATGGCTACACCTTC,CASSERGGDYGYTF
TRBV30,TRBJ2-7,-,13,TGTGCCTGGAGTACGGACAGCTCCTACGAGCAGTACTTC,CAWSTDSSYEQYF
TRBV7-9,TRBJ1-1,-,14,TGTGCCAGCAGCTCCACATCGACAGCCCCTGAAGCTTTCTTT,CASSSTSTAPEAFF
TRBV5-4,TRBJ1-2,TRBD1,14,TGTGCCAGCAGCACCGGGACAGAGACCTATGGCTACACCTTC,CASSTGTETYGYTF
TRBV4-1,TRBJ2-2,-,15,TGCGCCAGCAGCCAAGAGGCGCTAGAACGGAGGGAGCTGTTTTTT,CASSQEALERRELFF
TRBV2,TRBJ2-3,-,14,TGTGCCAGCAGGGGAGGGGGTCTTTTCGATACGCAGTATTTT,CASRGGGLFDTQYF
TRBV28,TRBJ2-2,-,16,TGTGCCAGCAGCCCGGTGGAGGGGACTAACACCGGGGAGCTGTTTTTT,CASSPVEGTNTGELFF